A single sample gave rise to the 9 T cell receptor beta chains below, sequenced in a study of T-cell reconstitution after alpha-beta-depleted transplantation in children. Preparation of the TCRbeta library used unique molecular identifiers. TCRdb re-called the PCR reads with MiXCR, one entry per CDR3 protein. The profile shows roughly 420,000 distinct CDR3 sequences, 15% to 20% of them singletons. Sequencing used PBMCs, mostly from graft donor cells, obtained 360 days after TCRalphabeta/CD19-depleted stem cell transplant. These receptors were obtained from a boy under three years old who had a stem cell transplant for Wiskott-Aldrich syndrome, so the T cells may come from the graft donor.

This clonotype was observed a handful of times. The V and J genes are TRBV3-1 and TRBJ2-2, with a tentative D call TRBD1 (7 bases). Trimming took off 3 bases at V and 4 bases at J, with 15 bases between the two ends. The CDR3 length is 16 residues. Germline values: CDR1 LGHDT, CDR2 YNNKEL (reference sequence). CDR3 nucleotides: TGTGCCAGCAGCCAGAGGGGGCTTAGCGGCACCGGGGAGCTGTTTTTT. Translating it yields CASSQRGLSGTGELFF.

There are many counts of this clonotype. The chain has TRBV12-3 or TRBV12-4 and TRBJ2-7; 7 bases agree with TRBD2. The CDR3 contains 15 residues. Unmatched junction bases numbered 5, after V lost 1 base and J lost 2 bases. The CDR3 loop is CASSLVSGRAYEQYF. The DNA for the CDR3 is TGTGCCAGCAGTTTAGTCTCAGGGAGGGCCTACGAGCAGTACTTC.

The CDR3 DNA sequence: TGTGCCAGCAGTTTAGGGCAGGGGGAGAATGAGCAGTTCTTC. Translated: CASSLGQGENEQFF. The gene calls are TRBV27 and TRBJ2-1; 7 nucleotides agree with TRBD1. Trimming removed 2 bases from V and 7 bases from J; junction bases left unmatched: 5. Germline V gene lookup returns CDR1 MNHEY and CDR2 SMNVEV (reference sequence). This CDR3 has 14 amino acids.

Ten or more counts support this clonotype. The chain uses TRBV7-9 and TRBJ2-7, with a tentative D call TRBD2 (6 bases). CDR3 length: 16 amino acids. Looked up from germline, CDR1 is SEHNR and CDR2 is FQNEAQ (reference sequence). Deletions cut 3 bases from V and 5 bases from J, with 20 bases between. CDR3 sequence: CASSFWGRDFPDEQYF. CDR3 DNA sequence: TGTGCCAGCAGCTTTTGGGGACGGGACTTTCCTGACGAGCAGTACTTC.

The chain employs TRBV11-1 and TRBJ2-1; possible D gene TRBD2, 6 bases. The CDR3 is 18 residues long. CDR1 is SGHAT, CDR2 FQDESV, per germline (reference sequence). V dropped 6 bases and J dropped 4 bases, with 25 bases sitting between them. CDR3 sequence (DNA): TGTGCCAGCAGACACAATTGGCAGGGAGGTCTTTTGTACAATGAGCAGTTCTTC. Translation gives CASRHNWQGGLLYNEQFF.

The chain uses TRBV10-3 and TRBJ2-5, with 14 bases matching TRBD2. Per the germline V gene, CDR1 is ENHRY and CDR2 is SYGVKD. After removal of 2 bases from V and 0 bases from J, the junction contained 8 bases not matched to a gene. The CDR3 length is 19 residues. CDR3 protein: CAISELGLAGGQYQETQYF. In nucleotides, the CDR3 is TGTGCCATCAGTGAGCTTGGACTAGCGGGGGGCCAGTACCAAGAGACCCAGTACTTC.

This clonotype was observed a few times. CDR3 nucleotides: TGCGCCAGCAGCTTGATTTCACAGGGATACAATGAGCAGTTCTTC. It translates to CASSLISQGYNEQFF. V is TRBV5-1 and J is TRBJ2-1, with TRBD1 as a possible D gene (6 bases). Germline CDR1 is SGHRS and CDR2 is YFSETQ. V lost 1 base, J lost 4 bases, and 12 bases lay in between. CDR3 length equals 15 residues. The entire variable domain, with the rest obtained from reference TRBV5-1 and TRBJ2-1, is as follows: KAGVTQTPRYLIKTRGQQVTLSCSPISGHRSVSWYQQTPGQGLQFLFEYFSETQRNKGNFPGRFSGRQFSNSRSEMNVSTLELGDSALYLCASSLISQGYNEQFFGPGTRLTVL.

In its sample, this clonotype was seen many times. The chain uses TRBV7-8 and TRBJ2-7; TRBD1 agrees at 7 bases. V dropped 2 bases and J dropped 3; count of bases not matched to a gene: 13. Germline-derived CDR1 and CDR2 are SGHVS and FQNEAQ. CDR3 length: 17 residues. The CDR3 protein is CASSLRPGQRSFYEQYF. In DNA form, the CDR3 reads TGTGCCAGCAGCTTACGACCGGGACAGAGGTCCTTCTACGAGCAGTACTTC.

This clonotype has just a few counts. The CDR3 DNA reads TGCGCCAGCAGCTATAGACTAGCGGACCTACATCAGTTCTTC. It specifies CASSYRLADLHQFF. This sequence joins TRBV5-1 and TRBJ2-1; TRBD2 matches at 9 bases. After removal of 3 bases from V and 13 bases from J, the junction contained 11 bases not matched to a gene. CDR1 and CDR2 from the germline V gene are SGHRS and YFSETQ. The CDR3 length is 14 residues.